This passage covers 31 T cell receptor beta chains from one sample sequenced in a study of T cells in Graves' hyperthyroidism and ophthalmopathy. Amplified regions were TCR beta CDR3 sequences from RNA transcripts. First-round RT-PCR targeting the TCR CDR3 was performed with the HTBI primer set. MiXCR, applied by TCRdb to the multiplex PCR reads, yields one record per CDR3 protein. The sample contains under 400,000 distinct CDR3 sequences, 15% to 20% of which appear only once. The sequenced sample was blood. These TCRs come from a woman aged 50 to 60 with Graves' hyperthyroidism.

This clonotype was counted many times. V usage is TRBV2 and J usage is TRBJ2-1; TRBD2 matches 11 bases. The junction had 4 bases not matched to a gene; V was cut back by 8 bases and J by 1 base. The length of the CDR3 is 15 residues. Germline V lookup: CDR1 SNHLY, CDR2 FYNNEI. The DNA of the CDR3 is TGTGCCAGCCAGACTAGCGGGGCTTCCTACAATGAGCAGTTCTTC. The encoded protein is CASQTSGASYNEQFF.

This clonotype was picked up many times. The chain combines TRBV19 with TRBJ1-1; D unresolved. V was cut by 4 bases and J by 4 bases, with 13 bases left in between. The CDR3 has 14 residues. Germline V gene sequence: CDR1 LNHDA, CDR2 SQIVND (reference sequence). The chain's CDR3 is CASSRTMTATEAFF. The CDR3 nucleotides read TGTGCCAGTAGTAGAACGATGACCGCCACTGAAGCTTTCTTT.

The chain is built from TRBV4-2 and TRBJ2-3; 7 nucleotides match TRBD2. V shed 1 base, J shed 2 bases, and the junction held 6 bases outside the gene matches. Germline V gene data show CDR1 as LGHNA and CDR2 as YNFKEQ. This CDR3 has 16 amino acids. The CDR3 nucleotides read TGTGCCAGCAGCCAAGGGACTAGAGGGGTCACAGATACGCAGTATTTT. This translates into CASSQGTRGVTDTQYF.

This clonotype was picked up a small number of times. V usage is TRBV28 and J usage is TRBJ1-2; D is uncertain. V lost 5 bases to trimming and J lost 4 bases, with 11 bases between them. The CDR3 is made up of 13 amino acids. Germline assignment: CDR1 MDHEN and CDR2 SYDVKM. CDR3 DNA: TGTGCCAGCAGTCGAGACGCCCCCTATGGCTACACCTTC. This encodes CASSRDAPYGYTF.

This clonotype was found many times. This chain uses TRBV27 with TRBJ2-3; D is ambiguous. The length of the CDR3 is 13 residues. The germline gives CDR1 MNHEY, CDR2 SMNVEV (reference sequence). The germline V and J ends were trimmed by 2 bases and 4 bases, with 7 bases remaining between them. CDR3 residues: CASSLLRADTQYF. CDR3 DNA: TGTGCCAGCAGTTTACTGCGCGCAGATACGCAGTATTTT.

This chain connects TRBV12-3 or TRBV12-4 to TRBJ2-3; D might be TRBD2 (5 bases). The V end was cut by 7 bases, the J end by 0 bases, with 11 bases between. The CDR3 runs to 14 residues. CDR3 DNA sequence: TGTGCCAGCAAATCCGGCGGGAGCACAGATACGCAGTATTTT. This sequence encodes CASKSGGSTDTQYF.

With regard to this clonotype: This may come from a read error, since a much larger clone is one base off. This chain uses TRBV3-1 with TRBJ2-1; D is unclear. This CDR3 is built from 14 residues. Germline V gene lookup returns CDR1 LGHDT and CDR2 YNNKEL (reference sequence). CDR3 region: CASNQAQRRNEQFF. DNA of the CDR3: TGTGCCAGCAACCAAGCCCAGCGACGCAATGAGCAGTTCTTC.

The chain has TRBV2 and TRBJ2-7; possibly TRBD1 for D (6 bases). V dropped 0 bases and J dropped 2 bases, with 14 bases sitting between them. The CDR3 covers 16 residues. Per the germline V gene, CDR1 is SNHLY and CDR2 is FYNNEI. CDR3 sequence: CASSEAGSGTPYEQYV. The DNA for the CDR3 is TGTGCCAGCAGTGAAGCGGGATCAGGGACACCCTACGAGCAGTACGTC.

This clonotype has only a few counts. Written as DNA, the CDR3 is TGTGCCAGTAGTATAAACAGGAGAAACACTGAAGCTTTCTTT. Encoded protein: CASSINRRNTEAFF. V usage is TRBV19 and J usage is TRBJ1-1; the D gene is possibly TRBD1 (5 bases). CDR3 length: 14 residues. V lost 2 bases and J lost 2, with 9 bases in between. Germline loops: CDR1 LNHDA, CDR2 SQIVND (reference sequence).

This clonotype has only a few counts. In nucleotides, the CDR3 is TGCAGTGCTAGAGATGGGGGGACGGTAGACTACGAGCAGTACTTC. This codes for CSARDGGTVDYEQYF. The genes are TRBV20-1 and TRBJ2-7; D may be TRBD2 (6 bases). Trimming stripped 0 bases from V and 3 bases from J, with 15 bases between. This CDR3 has 15 amino acids. Germline CDR1 and CDR2: DFQATT and SNEGSKA (reference sequence).

This clonotype occurred many times. The V call is TRBV3-1, the J call TRBJ2-3, with 9 bases matching TRBD2. Germline V gives CDR1 LGHDT, CDR2 YNNKEL (reference sequence). V gave up 1 base and J gave up 2 bases; unmatched junction bases: 4. This CDR3 has 16 amino acids. The CDR3 here is CASSQGLAAHTDTQYF. Here the CDR3 DNA reads TGTGCCAGCAGCCAAGGACTAGCGGCCCACACAGATACGCAGTATTTT.

The chain couples TRBV30 to TRBJ1-1; TRBD1 might be the D (5 bases). CDR3 length: 15 residues. Trimming took 2 bases from V and 0 from J, leaving 13 bases between them. The V gene's germline CDR1 is GTSNPN and CDR2 SVGIG (reference sequence). The CDR3 reads CAWSWGTGMNTEAFF. CDR3 DNA: TGTGCCTGGAGTTGGGGGACGGGGATGAACACTGAAGCTTTCTTT.

In this sample, this clonotype turned up many times. The gene calls are TRBV20-1 and TRBJ2-7; D is perhaps TRBD1 (6 bases). The V gene lost 6 bases and the J gene lost 1 base, with 19 bases spanning the gap. CDR1 and CDR2 (germline): DFQATT, SNEGSKA (reference sequence). This CDR3 region has 15 residues. CDR3 sequence (DNA): TGCAGTGCACCAGAAACAGGGATCGGGTCCTACGAGCAGTACTTC. This translates into CSAPETGIGSYEQYF.

This clonotype occurred many times. The gene calls are TRBV10-3 and TRBJ1-2, with no clear D. The V end lost 3 bases, the J end lost 2 bases, and 13 bases lay between the germline ends. CDR1 is ENHRY, CDR2 SYGVKD, per germline. The CDR3 consists of 15 residues. Written as DNA, the CDR3 is TGTGCCATCAGTGATAGGGAGGGCCTCAACTATGGCTACACCTTC. Translation: CAISDREGLNYGYTF.

Turning to this clonotype: Its ends do not fully match the called genes, so a read error is possible. This rearrangement joins TRBV28 to TRBJ2-1; 7 bases match TRBD2. The CDR3 runs to 21 residues. Germline CDR1 is MDHEN and CDR2 is SYDVKM. CDR3 coding DNA: TGTGCCAGCAGTTTATGGGTAGGGGCTAGCGGAACCCACAGCTCCTACAATGAGCAGCTCTTC. Its protein is CASSLWVGASGTHSSYNEQLF.

This clonotype was picked up a small number of times. The chain is built from TRBV28 and TRBJ1-1; no reliable D call. Germline V gives CDR1 MDHEN, CDR2 SYDVKM. This CDR3 comprises 14 residues. Trimming took 8 bases from V and 1 from J, leaving 14 bases between them. The CDR3 loop is CASGIVAANTEAFF. Written as DNA, the CDR3 is TGTGCCAGCGGGATAGTTGCGGCGAACACTGAAGCTTTCTTT. Together with reference TRBV28 and TRBJ1-1, the CDR3 gives the full variable domain: DVKVTQSSRYLVKRTGEKVFLECVQDMDHENMFWYRQDPGLGLRLIYFSYDVKMKEKGDIPEGYSVSREKKERFSLILESASTNQTSMYLCASGIVAANTEAFFGQGTRLTVV.

At least ten counts were recorded for this clonotype. This chain joins TRBV5-1 and TRBJ2-3, with a tentative D call TRBD1 (6 bases). V was trimmed by 0 bases and J by 8 bases, leaving 13 bases between them. The CDR3 spans 14 residues. From germline, CDR1 is SGHRS and CDR2 YFSETQ. The CDR3 reads CASSLAPGDGTQYF. Written as DNA, the CDR3 is TGCGCCAGCAGCTTGGCCCCAGGGGACGGTACGCAGTATTTT.

The chain has TRBV20-1 and TRBJ1-2, with 7 bases that match TRBD1. This CDR3 contains 13 residues. The V gene's germline CDR1 is DFQATT and CDR2 SNEGSKA (reference sequence). Trimming removed 5 bases from V and 3 bases from J; junction bases left unmatched: 6. The CDR3 is CSAEDRTDYGYTF. CDR3 coding DNA: TGCAGTGCTGAGGACAGGACCGACTATGGCTACACCTTC.

This clonotype was seen only a few times. CDR3 nucleotide sequence: TGTGCCAGCACCAGAAGGGAGAGCAATCAGCCCCAGCATTTT. Its translation is CASTRRESNQPQHF. The chain has TRBV2 and TRBJ1-5; D call uncertain. Trimming stripped 7 bases from V and 1 base from J, with 11 bases between. Germline V CDR1 and CDR2: SNHLY, FYNNEI. The CDR3 is 14 amino acids.

The sample holds many counts of this clonotype. The rearrangement links TRBV24-1 to TRBJ2-2; 8 bases align to TRBD1. The V and J ends lost 7 bases and 4 bases, in that order; junction bases with no gene match: 4. CDR1 is KGHDR, CDR2 SFDVKD, per germline. The CDR3 covers 14 residues. CDR3 coding DNA: TGTGCCACCAGAGCAACAGGGGGCACCGGGGAGCTGTTTTTT. Its translation: CATRATGGTGELFF.

The chain is built from TRBV12-3 or TRBV12-4 and TRBJ2-7, with 10 bases that match TRBD2. The V segment lost 2 bases and the J segment 5 bases; nucleotides outside the gene matches: 0. The CDR3 has 13 residues. CDR3 sequence (DNA): TGTGCCAGCAGTTTACTAGCGGGGGACGAGCAGTACTTC. It specifies CASSLLAGDEQYF.

In regard to this clonotype: A much larger clone differs from this one at a single base, so this may be a read error. The chain combines TRBV5-1 with TRBJ1-1; D gene unclear. This CDR3 is built from 16 residues. Germline V CDR1 and CDR2: SGHRS, YFSETQ. The DNA for the CDR3 is TGCGCCAGCAGCTCGGATTTGAGAGGGATGGTCACTAAAGCTTTCTTT. Its protein is CASSSDLRGMVTKAFF.

There are a few counts of this clonotype. V and J are TRBV10-2 and TRBJ2-5; D tentatively fits TRBD1 or TRBD2 (6 bases each). CDR1 and CDR2 (germline): WSHSY, SAAADI. Trimming removed 3 bases at V and 13 bases at J, with 15 bases between. This CDR3 spans 12 amino acids. CDR3 residues: CASSDMEGHPYF. The CDR3 DNA sequence: TGCGCCAGCAGTGATATGGAGGGACACCCGTACTTC.

This clonotype was counted ten times or more. The chain combines TRBV6-2 or TRBV6-3 with TRBJ2-5, with 9 bases lining up with TRBD1. The CDR3 totals 14 residues. Germline CDR1 reads MNHEY; CDR2 reads SVGEGT. V gave up 7 bases and J gave up 4 bases; unmatched junction bases: 7. DNA for the CDR3: TGTGCCAGCAAGAAGGACAGGGGAGGAGAGACCCAGTACTTC. It yields the protein CASKKDRGGETQYF.

This clonotype came up a few times. The chain links TRBV19 to TRBJ2-5; 15 bases line up with TRBD2. The CDR3 spans 16 residues. V was pared by 6 bases and J by 5 bases, with 7 bases of the junction left unmatched. Germline loops: CDR1 LNHDA, CDR2 SQIVND (reference sequence). DNA for the CDR3: TGTGCCAGTAGCGGACTAGCGGGAGGGCCGACGGAGACCCAGTACTTC. This sequence encodes CASSGLAGGPTETQYF.

This clonotype has a count of ten or more. The CDR3 is CASSQDLQRGAQETQYF. The CDR3 coding sequence is TGTGCCAGCAGCCAAGATCTACAGCGGGGGGCCCAAGAGACCCAGTACTTC. This rearrangement joins TRBV3-1 to TRBJ2-5, with 9 bases fitting TRBD2. Germline lookup yields CDR1 LGHDT and CDR2 YNNKEL (reference sequence). This CDR3 contains 17 residues. Trimming cost V 0 bases and J 1 base; bases outside gene matches: 6.

The CDR3 is CASSTPPTGEQFF. As DNA, the CDR3 is TGCGCCAGCAGCACTCCACCTACGGGAGAGCAGTTCTTC. The chain carries TRBV5-1 and TRBJ2-1; TRBD2 might be the D (5 bases). CDR3 length: 13 amino acids. In germline, CDR1 is SGHRS, CDR2 YFSETQ. V gave up 4 bases and J gave up 10 bases, with 15 bases separating them.

The rearrangement joins TRBV5-1 to TRBJ2-5; either TRBD1 or TRBD2 may fit D (6 bases each). Between the trimmed V and J ends, which lost 4 bases and 0 bases, there was a span of 13 bases. This CDR3 has 15 residues. The germline V gene has CDR1 SGHRS and CDR2 YFSETQ. The CDR3 here is CASSGTGADQETQYF. The CDR3 DNA reads as TGCGCCAGCAGCGGGACGGGGGCCGACCAAGAGACCCAGTACTTC. Together with reference TRBV5-1 and TRBJ2-5, the CDR3 gives the full variable domain: KAGVTQTPRYLIKTRGQQVTLSCSPISGHRSVSWYQQTPGQGLQFLFEYFSETQRNKGNFPGRFSGRQFSNSRSEMNVSTLELGDSALYLCASSGTGADQETQYFGPGTRLLVL.

V and J are TRBV29-1 and TRBJ2-1, with no clear D. The CDR3 totals 14 residues. The ends were cut back, 3 bases at V and 0 bases at J, with 9 bases in the middle. Looked up from germline, CDR1 is SQVTM and CDR2 is ANQGSEA. The CDR3 nucleotides are TGCAGCGTTGAGGAATGGAGCTCCTACAATGAGCAGTTCTTC. Encoded protein: CSVEEWSSYNEQFF.

The rearrangement joins TRBV19 to TRBJ1-1, with a possible D match to TRBD1 (5 bases). Germline loops: CDR1 LNHDA, CDR2 SQIVND (reference sequence). Trimming pared 4 bases from V and 4 bases from J, leaving 10 bases between. The CDR3 has 13 residues. CDR3 coding DNA: TGTGCCAGTAGTACGGGGCTGAGCACTGAAGCTTTCTTT. It is translated as CASSTGLSTEAFF.

The chain links TRBV28 to TRBJ2-1; 8 nucleotides agree with TRBD2. J lost 6 bases, V lost 3 bases, and 10 bases had no gene match. CDR1 MDHEN and CDR2 SYDVKM come from the germline V gene. The CDR3 has 16 residues. DNA of the CDR3: TGTGCCAGCAGTTTCCGCCCGGGAGGGTCTGGCAATGAGCAGTTCTTC. It is translated as CASSFRPGGSGNEQFF.